This TCR beta chain is from a study of cytomegalovirus exposure and HLA in healthy donors. The PCR used 60 Vbeta and 13 Jbeta primers. This table comes from immunoSEQ multiplex PCR, and its TCRdb copy is limited to in-frame clones, with some not included. The repertoire consists of fewer than 200,000 clones, with about four fifths occurring once and the leading ten covering over 1.2%. At sampling all donors were nominally healthy, likely with unrecorded immune exposures. The clonotype comes from a girl aged 10-17 years in good health and CMV-seropositive. The specimen was PBMCs.

CDR3 amino acids: CSVVEYSGANVLTF. The CDR3 DNA is TGCAGCGTTGTGGAGTACTCTGGGGCCAACGTCCTGACTTTC. J is TRBJ2-6 and V is TRBV29-1; no clear D gene. V lost 4 bases and J lost 0, with 7 bases in between. Germline values: CDR1 SQVTM, CDR2 ANQGSEA. The length of the CDR3 is 14 residues. The full variable domain, in which reference TRBV29-1 and TRBJ2-6 provide the parts outside the CDR3, is SAVISQKPSRDICQRGTSLTIQCQVDSQVTMMFWYRQQPGQSLTLIATANQGSEATYESGFVIDKFPISRPNLTFSTLTVSNMSPEDSSIYLCSVVEYSGANVLTFGAGSRLTVL.